This TCR beta chain was recorded in a study of blood T cell repertoires in COVID-19. The method was immunoSEQ multiplex PCR; TCRdb's version includes in-frame clones alone and lacks a portion of them. The table has roughly 380,000 clones, roughly 90% seen once. This CDR3 contains 15 residues. CDR1 and CDR2 (germline): SGHDN, FVKESK. V shed 3 bases and J 0 bases; nucleotides not matched to a gene: 2. The receptor's source is a woman in her thirties or forties with COVID-19, enrolled during active disease. This rearrangement joins TRBV14 to TRBJ2-7, with 10 bases lining up with TRBD1. Sequencing used peripheral blood. The CDR3 DNA reads as TGTGCCAGCAGCCACCGGACAGGGGGCTCCTACGAGCAGTACTTC. Amino acids: CASSHRTGGSYEQYF.